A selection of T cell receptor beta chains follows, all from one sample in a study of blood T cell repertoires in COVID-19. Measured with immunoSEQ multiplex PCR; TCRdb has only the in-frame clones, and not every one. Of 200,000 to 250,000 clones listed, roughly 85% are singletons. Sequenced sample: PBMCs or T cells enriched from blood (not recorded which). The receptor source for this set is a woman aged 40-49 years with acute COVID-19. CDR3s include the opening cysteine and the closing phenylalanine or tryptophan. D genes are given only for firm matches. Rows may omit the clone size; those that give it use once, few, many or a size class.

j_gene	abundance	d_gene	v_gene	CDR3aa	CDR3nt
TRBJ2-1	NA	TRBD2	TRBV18	CASSPFQGGSYNEQFF	TGTGCCAGCTCACCATTCCAGGGAGGGTCCTACAATGAGCAGTTCTTC
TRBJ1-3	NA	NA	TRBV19	CASSILQGRRGNTIYF	TGTGCCAGTAGTATACTTCAGGGACGACGGGGGAACACCATATATTTT
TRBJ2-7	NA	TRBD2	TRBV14	CASSQVAGGPLANEQYF	TGTGCCAGCAGCCAGGTAGCGGGAGGGCCCTTAGCGAACGAGCAGTACTTC
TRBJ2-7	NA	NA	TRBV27	CASSFVRGGAYEQYF	TGTGCCAGCAGTTTTGTAAGGGGGGGGGCCTACGAGCAGTACTTC
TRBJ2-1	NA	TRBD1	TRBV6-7	CASSYSPDREQDNEQFF	TGTGCCAGCAGTTACTCGCCCGACAGGGAACAAGACAATGAGCAGTTCTTC
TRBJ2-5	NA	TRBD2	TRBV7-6	CASSLAPRTSGSITQETQYF	TGTGCCAGCAGCTTAGCGCCCCGGACTAGCGGGAGCATTACCCAAGAGACCCAGTACTTC
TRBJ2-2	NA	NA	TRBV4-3	CASSYTGGELFF	TGCGCCAGCAGCTATACCGGCGGGGAGCTGTTTTTT
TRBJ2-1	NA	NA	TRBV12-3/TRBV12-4	CASRPLKLDEQFF	TGTGCCAGCAGACCCTTAAAGCTTGATGAGCAGTTCTTC
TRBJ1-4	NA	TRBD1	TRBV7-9	CASSLLGTENEKLFF	TGTGCCAGCAGCTTACTCGGGACAGAAAATGAAAAACTGTTTTTT
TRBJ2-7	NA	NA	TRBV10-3	CAISALTGRVNEQYF	TGTGCCATCAGTGCGTTGACAGGCCGCGTAAACGAGCAGTACTTC
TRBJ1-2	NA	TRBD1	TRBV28	CASSFMLYRGIGVGGYTF	TGTGCCAGCAGTTTCATGTTGTACAGGGGGATTGGGGTCGGAGGCTACACCTTC
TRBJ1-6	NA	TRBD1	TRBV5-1	CASSPGGYQGDNSPLHF	TGCGCCAGCAGTCCTGGGGGGTACCAGGGGGACAATTCACCCCTCCACTTT
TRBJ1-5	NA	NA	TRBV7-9	CASSLAGGPNQPQHF	TGTGCCAGCAGCTTAGCAGGGGGTCCTAATCAGCCCCAGCATTTT
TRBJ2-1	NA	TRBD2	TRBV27	CASSSLLAGIGNEQFF	TGTGCCAGCAGTTCACTACTAGCGGGAATCGGCAATGAGCAGTTCTTC
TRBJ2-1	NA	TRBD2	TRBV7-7	CASSILAGNEQFF	TGTGCCAGCAGCATCCTAGCGGGCAATGAGCAGTTCTTC
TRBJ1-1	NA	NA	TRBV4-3	CASSQEGGANTEAFF	TGCGCCAGCAGCCAAGAAGGAGGGGCGAACACTGAAGCTTTCTTT
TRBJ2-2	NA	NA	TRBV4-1	CASSQRVGAGDTGELFF	TGCGCCAGCAGCCAGAGGGTGGGGGCAGGGGACACCGGGGAGCTGTTTTTT
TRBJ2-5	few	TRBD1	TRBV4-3	CASSQERTGGYQETQYF	TGCGCCAGCAGCCAAGAGCGGACAGGGGGGTACCAAGAGACCCAGTACTTC
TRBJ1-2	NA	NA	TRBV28	CATGQYHGYTF	TGTGCCACTGGGCAGTATCATGGCTACACCTTC
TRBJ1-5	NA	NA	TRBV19	CASSIGRGAYSNQPQHF	TGTGCCAGTAGTATAGGGCGGGGGGCCTATAGCAATCAGCCCCAGCATTTT
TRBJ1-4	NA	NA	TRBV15	CATSRAVNEKLFF	TGTGCCACCAGCAGAGCGGTAAATGAAAAACTGTTTTTT
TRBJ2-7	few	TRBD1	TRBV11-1	CASSLYAGQGRDEQYF	TGTGCCAGCAGCTTATATGCGGGACAGGGGAGGGACGAGCAGTACTTC
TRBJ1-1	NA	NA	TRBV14	CASSQVGGPEAFF	TGTGCCAGCAGCCAAGTGGGGGGACCTGAAGCTTTCTTT
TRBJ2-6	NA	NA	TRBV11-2	CASSPRTDRSGANVLTF	TGTGCCAGCAGCCCCCGGACAGACCGCTCTGGGGCCAACGTCCTGACTTTC
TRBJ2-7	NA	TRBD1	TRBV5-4	CASSHQGAFGEQYF	TGTGCCAGCAGCCACCAGGGGGCCTTTGGCGAGCAGTACTTC
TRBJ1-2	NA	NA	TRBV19	CASSISRVVGYTF	TGTGCCAGTAGTATATCCAGGGTTGTAGGCTACACCTTC
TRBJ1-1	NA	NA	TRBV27	CATRSRGMNTEAFF	TGTGCCACCCGGAGTAGGGGGATGAACACTGAAGCTTTCTTT
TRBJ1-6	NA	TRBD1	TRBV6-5	CANRDSHNSPLHF	TGTGCCAACCGGGACAGCCATAATTCACCCCTCCACTTT
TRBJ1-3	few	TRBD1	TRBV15	CATSRSPDREGNTIYF	TGTGCCACCAGCAGATCTCCGGACAGGGAGGGAAACACCATATATTTT
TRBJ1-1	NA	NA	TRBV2	CASSERRNTEAFF	TGTGCCAGCAGTGAACGGAGGAACACTGAAGCTTTCTTT
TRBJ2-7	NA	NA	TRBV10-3	CAISDPGGQLNYEQYF	TGTGCCATCAGTGACCCGGGGGGACAACTCAATTACGAGCAGTACTTC
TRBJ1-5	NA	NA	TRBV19	CASSIDPRGFYSNQPQHF	TGTGCCAGTAGTATAGATCCTCGCGGTTTCTATAGCAATCAGCCCCAGCATTTT
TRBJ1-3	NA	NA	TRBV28	CASSFTPRVGNTIYF	TGTGCCAGCAGTTTCACTCCCAGGGTAGGAAACACCATATATTTT
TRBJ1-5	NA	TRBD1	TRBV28	CASSSLTGGYSNQPQHF	TGTGCCAGCAGTTCACTGACAGGGGGCTATAGCAATCAGCCCCAGCATTTT
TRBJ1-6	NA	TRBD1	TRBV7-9	CASSLGDRLLVRSPLHF	TGTGCCAGCAGCTTAGGGGACAGGCTCTTAGTCCGTTCACCCCTCCACTTT
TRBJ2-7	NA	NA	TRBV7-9	CASSGSAYEQYF	TGTGCCAGCAGTGGCAGCGCCTACGAGCAGTACTTC
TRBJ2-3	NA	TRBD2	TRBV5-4	CASSAGLAGVDTQYF	TGTGCCAGCAGCGCGGGACTAGCGGGAGTAGATACGCAGTATTTT
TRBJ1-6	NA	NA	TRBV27	CASTARQDGNSPLHF	TGTGCCAGCACCGCCCGACAGGACGGCAATTCACCCCTCCACTTT
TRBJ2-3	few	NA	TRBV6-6	CASSYSSSRTDTQYF	TGTGCCAGCAGTTACTCATCCTCTAGGACAGATACGCAGTATTTT
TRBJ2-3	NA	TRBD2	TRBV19	CASSSGGDTQYF	TGTGCCAGTAGTTCGGGGGGAGATACGCAGTATTTT
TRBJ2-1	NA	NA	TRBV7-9	CASSPWEPGSYNEQFF	TGTGCCAGCAGCCCCTGGGAGCCAGGTAGCTACAATGAGCAGTTCTTC
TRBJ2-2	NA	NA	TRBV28	CASGRGGTGELFF	TGTGCCAGTGGACGAGGGGGCACCGGGGAGCTGTTTTTT
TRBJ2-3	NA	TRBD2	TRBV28	CASSFRAGGSTDTQYF	TGTGCCAGCAGTTTTCGAGCGGGAGGAAGCACAGATACGCAGTATTTT
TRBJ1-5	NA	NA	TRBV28	CASSFGERYRIFGQPQHF	TGTGCCAGCAGTTTCGGAGAGCGATATCGGATCTTCGGTCAGCCCCAGCATTTT
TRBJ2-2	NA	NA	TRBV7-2	CASRAGGGGTGELFF	TGTGCCAGCAGGGCTGGGGGAGGGGGGACCGGGGAGCTGTTTTTT
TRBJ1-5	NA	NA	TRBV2	CASSVGQGRNQPQHF	TGTGCCAGCAGTGTGGGGCAGGGCCGCAATCAGCCCCAGCATTTT
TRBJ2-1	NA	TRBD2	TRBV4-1	CASSPERGSGSTRSYNEQFF	TGCGCCAGCAGCCCCGAGAGGGGCAGCGGGAGCACTAGATCCTACAATGAGCAGTTCTTC
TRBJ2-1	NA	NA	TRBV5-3	CARSKIILSYNEQFF	TGTGCCAGAAGCAAAATTATACTCTCCTACAATGAGCAGTTCTTC
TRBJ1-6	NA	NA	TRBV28	CASTLYQGTSYNSPLHF	TGTGCCAGCACCCTTTACCAGGGGACCTCCTATAATTCACCCCTCCACTTT
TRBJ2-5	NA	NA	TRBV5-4	CASSLGDTKETQYF	TGTGCCAGCAGCTTGGGGGACACTAAAGAGACCCAGTACTTC
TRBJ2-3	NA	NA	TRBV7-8	CASSSQLALSTDTQYF	TGTGCCAGCAGCTCCCAACTAGCTCTGAGCACAGATACGCAGTATTTT
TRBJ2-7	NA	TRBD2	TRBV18	CASSLLNRRTSGNYEQYF	TGTGCCAGCTCACTACTCAACAGGAGGACTAGCGGGAACTACGAGCAGTACTTC